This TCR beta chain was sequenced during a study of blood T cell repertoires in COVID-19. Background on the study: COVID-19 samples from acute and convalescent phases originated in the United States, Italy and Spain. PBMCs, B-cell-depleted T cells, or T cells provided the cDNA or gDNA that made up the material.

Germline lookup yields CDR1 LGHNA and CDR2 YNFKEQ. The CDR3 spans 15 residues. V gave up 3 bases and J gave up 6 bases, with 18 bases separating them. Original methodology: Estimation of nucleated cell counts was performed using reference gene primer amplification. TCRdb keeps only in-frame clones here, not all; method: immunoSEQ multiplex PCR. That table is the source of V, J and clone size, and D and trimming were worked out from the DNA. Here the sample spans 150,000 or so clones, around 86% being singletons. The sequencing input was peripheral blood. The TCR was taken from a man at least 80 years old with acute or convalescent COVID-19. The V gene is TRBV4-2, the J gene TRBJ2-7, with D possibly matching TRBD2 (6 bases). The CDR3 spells CASSQLSRDWGEQYF. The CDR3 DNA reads TGTGCCAGCAGCCAGCTTAGCAGGGACTGGGGCGAGCAGTACTTC.